The rows below give T cell receptor beta chains drawn from one sample of a study of T cell repertoires in cytomegalovirus infection. Each CDR3 protein is one row after TCRdb ran MiXCR on the reads. The sample comprises roughly 150,000 distinct CDR3 sequences, less than 25% of which are singletons, and over 9.5% rests with the top ten. The source material was PBMCs. The source of these receptors is a human donor in good health (CMV status not recorded). Some clones in this sample may be carry-over from other donors' samples. The CDR3 runs from the conserved cysteine through the conserved F or W. The D gene is left open where the match is weak. The size field is filled for only some rows; it gives once, few, many or a size class.

J,size,V,D,DNA,CDR3
TRBJ2-7,few,TRBV18,TRBD1,TGTGCCAGCTCATCGGGACAGGGGGTCGGCGAGCAGTACTTC,CASSSGQGVGEQYF
TRBJ2-7,NA,TRBV20-1,NA,TGCAGTGCTAGGGCGTGGCGCGGACTCTACGAGCAGTACTTC,CSARAWRGLYEQYF
TRBJ2-3,many,TRBV7-2,NA,TGTGCCAGCAGCTTAGATACAGATACGCAGTATTTT,CASSLDTDTQYF
TRBJ1-5,NA,TRBV11-3,NA,TGTGCCAGCACCCCTCCCGCCCCGGGACTCCCGAGGGGCAATCAGCCCCAGCATTTT,CASTPPAPGLPRGNQPQHF
TRBJ2-2,few,TRBV2,TRBD2,TGTGCCAGCAGTGGTACTAGCGGGAACACCGGGGAGCTGTTTTTT,CASSGTSGNTGELFF
TRBJ1-1,NA,TRBV2,NA,TGTGCCAGCAGTGCCCGGGACTCCCGAACAACTGAAGCTTTCTTT,CASSARDSRTTEAFF
TRBJ2-1,few,TRBV24-1,TRBD1,TGTGCCACCAGTGAGCCGACAGGGGGAAGTAACAATGAGCAGTTCTTC,CATSEPTGGSNNEQFF
TRBJ1-2,NA,TRBV12-3/TRBV12-4,TRBD1,TGTGCCAGCAGTTTCCGACAGGGAGGCGTCTATGGCTACACCTTC,CASSFRQGGVYGYTF
TRBJ2-7,NA,TRBV28,TRBD1,TGTGCCAGCAGTTCAGCCGGGACAGCGACCTACGAGCAGTACTTC,CASSSAGTATYEQYF
TRBJ2-1,few,TRBV29-1,NA,TGCAGCGGGAGAGTTTACAATGAGCAGTTCTTC,CSGRVYNEQFF
TRBJ2-5,many,TRBV5-5,NA,TGTGCCAGCAGCTTGGCTATGAGGCTCCAAGAGACCCAGTACTTC,CASSLAMRLQETQYF
TRBJ1-1,many,TRBV7-2,TRBD1,TGTGCCAGCAGCGTCGACAGGGTTGGCACTGAAGCTTTCTTT,CASSVDRVGTEAFF
TRBJ2-3,few,TRBV7-3,TRBD2,TGTGCCAGCAGCCAACTAGCGCAAGCCACAGATACGCAGTATTTT,CASSQLAQATDTQYF
TRBJ1-2,few,TRBV14,TRBD1,TGTGCCAGCAGCCAAGGGGGGACAGTCTATGGCTACACCTTC,CASSQGGTVYGYTF
TRBJ2-1,NA,TRBV20-1,NA,TGCAGTGCTAGAGTTCGGGGCGGGATCGGGCAATGGAATGAGCAGTTCTTC,CSARVRGGIGQWNEQFF
TRBJ2-1,many,TRBV7-3,NA,TGTGCCAGCAGCTTAATGCTGGCGATACTCTATGGGAATGAGCAGTTCTTC,CASSLMLAILYGNEQFF
TRBJ2-7,many,TRBV27,NA,TGTGCCAGCAGCCTCGGGACTGCCCCCTACGAGCAGTACTTC,CASSLGTAPYEQYF
TRBJ2-7,NA,TRBV3-1,NA,TGTGCCAGCAGCCAAGACAGGGGGGAGGCTGGCGAGCAGTACTTC,CASSQDRGEAGEQYF
TRBJ2-5,NA,TRBV27,NA,TGTGCCAGCAGTTTACGGGGTGGGGCCTTCCAAGAGACCCAGTACTTC,CASSLRGGAFQETQYF
TRBJ1-1,few,TRBV20-1,NA,TGCAGTGCCGCTGAGAGACAGAACACTGAAGCTTTCTTT,CSAAERQNTEAFF
TRBJ2-7,many,TRBV7-2,TRBD1,TGTGCCAGCAGCTCGGGACAGGGGGCTTACGAGCAGTACTTC,CASSSGQGAYEQYF
TRBJ2-5,NA,TRBV6-1,TRBD1,TGTGCCAGCAGCGAAACCCGGACAGGTCAAGAGACCCAGTACTTC,CASSETRTGQETQYF
TRBJ1-2,few,TRBV24-1,NA,TGTGCCACCATATGTGGGGGGGACTATGGCTACACCTTC,CATICGGDYGYTF
TRBJ2-1,NA,TRBV4-1,TRBD2,TGCGCCAGCAGCCCTAATCTCGGACTAGTTGGGAACCATGAGCAGTTCTTC,CASSPNLGLVGNHEQFF
TRBJ2-2,many,TRBV7-2,TRBD1,TGTGCCAGCAGCTTATGGACAGGGGCCCTAGGGGAGCTGTTTTTT,CASSLWTGALGELFF
TRBJ2-5,few,TRBV28,NA,TGTGCCAGCAGTTTAGTGACAGGGGAGGGAGAGACCCAGTACTTC,CASSLVTGEGETQYF
TRBJ2-3,NA,TRBV7-6,TRBD2,TGTGCCAGCAGCACGTTAGCGGGAGGCCCCACAGATACGCAGTATTTT,CASSTLAGGPTDTQYF
TRBJ1-5,few,TRBV12-3/TRBV12-4,TRBD1,TGTGCCAGCAGTCGACTTCAGGGGGACCAGCCCCAGCATTTT,CASSRLQGDQPQHF
TRBJ2-3,NA,TRBV30,NA,TGTGCCTGGAGTGTCACAGATACGCAGTATTTT,CAWSVTDTQYF
TRBJ2-2,few,TRBV19,TRBD2,TGTGCCAGTAGTATAGCTAGCGGGGCCGGGGAGCTGTTTTTT,CASSIASGAGELFF
TRBJ2-1,many,TRBV7-8,NA,TGTGCCAGCAGCCCCATGGTACGGCACAGCTCCTACAATGAGCAGTTCTTC,CASSPMVRHSSYNEQFF
TRBJ2-1,many,TRBV7-8,TRBD2,TGTGCCAGCAGCTTAGCGGCGGGGGGCGCCCCGAATGAGCAGTTCTTC,CASSLAAGGAPNEQFF
TRBJ1-1,NA,TRBV20-1,TRBD1,TGCAGTGCCAGGACAGGGGGCTCTGAAGCTTTCTTT,CSARTGGSEAFF
TRBJ1-1,many,TRBV7-9,NA,TGTGCCAGCAGCTCATACAGGGCTTTTGACACTGAAGCTTTCTTT,CASSSYRAFDTEAFF
TRBJ1-2,few,TRBV19,TRBD1,TGTGCCAGCACCCAGCAGGGGGCCGCAAATTCCTATGGCTACACCTTC,CASTQQGAANSYGYTF
TRBJ1-4,NA,TRBV28,NA,TGTGCCAGCAGTCAAGGGGGGAATAGAAATGAAAAACTGTTTTTT,CASSQGGNRNEKLFF